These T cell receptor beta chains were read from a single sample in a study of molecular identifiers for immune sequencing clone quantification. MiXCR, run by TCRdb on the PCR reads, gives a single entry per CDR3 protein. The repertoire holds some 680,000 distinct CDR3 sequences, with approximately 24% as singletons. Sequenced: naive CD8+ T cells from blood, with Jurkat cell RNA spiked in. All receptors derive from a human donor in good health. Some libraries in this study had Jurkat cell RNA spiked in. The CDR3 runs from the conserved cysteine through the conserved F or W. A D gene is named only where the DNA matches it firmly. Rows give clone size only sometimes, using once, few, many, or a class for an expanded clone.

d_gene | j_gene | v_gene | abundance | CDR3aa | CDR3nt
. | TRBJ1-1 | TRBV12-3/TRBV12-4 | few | CASSPEFNTEAFF | TGTGCCAGCAGCCCCGAGTTCAACACTGAAGCTTTCTTT
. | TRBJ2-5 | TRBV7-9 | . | CASSLGTTNKEIQYF | TGTGCCAGCAGCTTAGGGACCACCAATAAAGAGATCCAGTACTTC
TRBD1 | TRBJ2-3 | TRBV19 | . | CASTRDRAGTDTQYF | TGTGCCAGTACCCGGGACAGGGCGGGGACAGATACGCAGTATTTT
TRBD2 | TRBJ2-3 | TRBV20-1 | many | CSAVSSSGYTDTQYF | TGCAGTGCCGTCTCATCTAGCGGCTACACAGATACGCAGTATTTT
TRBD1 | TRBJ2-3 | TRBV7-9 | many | CASSPTRQGIVDTQYF | TGTGCCAGCAGCCCAACCAGACAGGGGATTGTGGATACGCAGTATTTT
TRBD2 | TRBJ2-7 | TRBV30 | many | CAWTAGGAYEQYF | TGTGCCTGGACCGCGGGGGGGGCCTACGAGCAGTACTTC
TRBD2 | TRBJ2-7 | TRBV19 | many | CASSSAGLAYEQYF | TGTGCCAGTAGTTCCGCGGGACTAGCCTACGAGCAGTACTTC
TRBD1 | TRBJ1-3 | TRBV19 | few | CASSRDRLSGSGNTIYF | TGTGCCAGTTCCCGGGACAGACTCTCCGGCTCTGGAAACACCATATATTTT
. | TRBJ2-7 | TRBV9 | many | CASSANRDTYEQYF | TGTGCCAGCAGCGCAAACCGGGACACCTACGAGCAGTACTTC
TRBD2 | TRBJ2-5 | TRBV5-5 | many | CASSPGGRVIKETQYF | TGTGCCAGCAGCCCGGGAGGAAGGGTTATCAAGGAGACCCAGTACTTC
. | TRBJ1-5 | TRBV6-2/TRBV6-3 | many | CATRGGELDQPQHF | TGTGCCACCCGGGGGGGCGAGTTGGATCAGCCCCAGCATTTT
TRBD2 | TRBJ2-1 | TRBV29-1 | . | CSVISLTSGTYNEQFF | TGCAGCGTCATAAGTTTGACTAGCGGGACGTACAATGAGCAGTTCTTC
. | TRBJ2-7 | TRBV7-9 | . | CASSTTQGYEQYF | TGTGCCAGCAGCACCACACAGGGTTACGAGCAGTACTTC
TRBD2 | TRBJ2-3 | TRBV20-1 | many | CSAISGGESTDTQYF | TGCAGTGCTATTAGCGGGGGGGAGAGCACAGATACGCAGTATTTT
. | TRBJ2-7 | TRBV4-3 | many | CASSQGYSANPYEQYF | TGCGCCAGCAGCCAAGGGTACAGCGCAAACCCCTACGAGCAGTACTTC